Reported below is one TCR beta chain. Its antigen is not identified. The CDR3 has 17 amino acids. The V and J ends lost 2 bases and 5 bases, in that order; junction bases with no gene match: 11. Germline lookup yields CDR1 SEHNR and CDR2 FQNEAQ (reference sequence). Constant-segment-primed 5'RACE gave TCR alpha and TCR beta cDNA libraries with sample barcodes and UMIs. TCRdb redid the calling of the 5' RACE reads with MiXCR, one entry per CDR3 protein. This sample has 350,000 to 450,000 distinct CDR3 sequences, with approximately 15% found just once. The data belong to a study of T-cell memory formation after mild COVID-19. Study findings and constraints: CD4+ clones that contracted lay mainly in CM and EM; CD8+ ones lay in EMRA. The appearance of some responding clones in pre-infection memory suggested that cross-reactive memory joined.

The sample comprised PBMCs or a T cell subset sorted from them (not recorded which). The TCR was taken from a young man who had mild COVID-19 (a few samples of this study predate the infection). Cell type and time point are not known. This chain uses TRBV7-9 with TRBJ2-2; 7 nucleotides line up with TRBD2. The CDR3 DNA sequence: TGTGCCAGCAGCTTACACAGGTTTCGGGAGGCTACCGGGGAGCTGTTTTTT. This gives the protein CASSLHRFREATGELFF.